This TCR beta chain was sequenced for a study of blood T cell repertoires in COVID-19. Study context: The study drew acute and convalescent COVID-19 samples from the United States, Italy and Spain. In each case, the material was cDNA or gDNA derived from T cells, B-cell-depleted T cells, or PBMCs.

In the authors' methods: Quantification of nucleated cells was approximated via reference gene primer amplification. The repertoire was sequenced with immunoSEQ multiplex PCR; TCRdb's copy has only in-frame clones and lacks some. The D gene and trimming were derived from the DNA, and the V and J assignments and clone size from that table. The sample comprises 540,000 or so clones, 85% to 90% of which are singletons, and about 8% rests with the top ten. Germline-derived CDR1 and CDR2 are MDHEN and SYDVKM. CDR3 size: 15 residues. The ends were cut back, 5 bases at V and 5 bases at J, with 18 bases in the middle. Seattle's cohort entered during active infection and was followed longitudinally.

V gene TRBV28 combines with J gene TRBJ1-1, with D possibly matching TRBD1 (6 bases). This TCR was sampled from a woman in her fifties or sixties with COVID-19, enrolled during active disease. The sequencing input was peripheral blood. The CDR3 region is CASSLSGVGGTEAFF. Here the CDR3 DNA reads TGTGCCAGCAGTCTCTCAGGGGTTGGAGGAACTGAAGCTTTCTTT.